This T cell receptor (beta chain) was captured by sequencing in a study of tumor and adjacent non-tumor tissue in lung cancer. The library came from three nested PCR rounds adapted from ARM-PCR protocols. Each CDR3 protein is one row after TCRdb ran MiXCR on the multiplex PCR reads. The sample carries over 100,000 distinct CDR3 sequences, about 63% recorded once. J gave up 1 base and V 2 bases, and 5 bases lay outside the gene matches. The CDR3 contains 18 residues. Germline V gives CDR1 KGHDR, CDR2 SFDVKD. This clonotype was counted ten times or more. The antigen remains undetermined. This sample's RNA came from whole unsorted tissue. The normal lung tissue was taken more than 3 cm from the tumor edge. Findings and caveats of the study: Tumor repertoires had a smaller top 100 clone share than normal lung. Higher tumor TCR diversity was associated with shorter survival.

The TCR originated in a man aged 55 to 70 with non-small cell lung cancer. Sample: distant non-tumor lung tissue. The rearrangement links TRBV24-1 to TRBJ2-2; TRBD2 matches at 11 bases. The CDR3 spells CATSDSGTSGLNTGELFF. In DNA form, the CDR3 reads TGTGCCACCAGTGATTCCGGGACTAGCGGATTGAACACCGGGGAGCTGTTTTTT.